These T cell receptor beta chains were read from a single sample in a study of PD-1 blockade in classical Hodgkin lymphoma. The assay was immunoSEQ multiplex PCR, and TCRdb's table has in-frame clones only and misses some. The table has tens of thousands of clones, about nine tenths seen once; the top ten hold roughly 2.6%. This material consisted of peripheral blood mononuclear cells (PBMCs), taken at baseline. Every receptor here comes from a human donor with classical Hodgkin lymphoma. Each CDR3 is given with its conserved first and last residue. The D gene is left open where the match is weak. A row's size may be missing; if present it is once, few, many or a size class.

>.|TRBV12-5|TRBJ1-4|.
CASGLGTKDGHNGEKLFF
TGTGCTAGTGGTTTGGGGACCAAAGACGGGCATAATGGTGAAAAACTGTTTTTT
>few|TRBV5-1|TRBJ2-2|.
CASSLQGVDTGELFF
TGCGCCAGCAGCTTGCAGGGCGTGGACACCGGGGAGCTGTTTTTT
>.|TRBV6-1|TRBJ2-2|.
CASSELGGYAGELFF
TGTGCCAGCAGTGAATTGGGAGGTTACGCCGGGGAGCTGTTTTTT
>.|TRBV7-9|TRBJ1-4|.
CASSFRLANEKLFF
TGTGCCAGCAGCTTCAGGTTGGCTAATGAAAAACTGTTTTTT
>.|TRBV5-1|TRBJ2-6|TRBD1
CASSLRPGTGTGANVLTF
TGCGCCAGCAGCCTCCGTCCCGGGACAGGGACCGGGGCCAACGTCCTGACTTTC
>.|TRBV7-2|TRBJ2-7|TRBD2
CASSLTAGGQYEQYF
TGTGCCAGCAGCTTAACGGCGGGGGGCCAATACGAGCAGTACTTC
>.|TRBV6-5|TRBJ2-3|TRBD1
CASSTGQARHTQYF
TGTGCCAGCAGTACGGGACAGGCTCGGCATACGCAGTATTTT
>.|TRBV5-6|TRBJ2-5|.
CASSLGFSQETQYF
TGTGCCAGCAGCTTGGGTTTCTCTCAAGAGACCCAGTACTTC
>few|TRBV19|TRBJ1-1|.
CASSIDHLQEAFF
TGTGCCAGTAGTATCGATCATCTGCAGGAAGCTTTCTTT
>.|TRBV5-1|TRBJ2-2|TRBD1
CASSLDAQGSNTGELFF
TGCGCCAGCAGCTTGGATGCACAGGGGTCGAACACCGGGGAGCTGTTTTTT
>.|TRBV5-1|TRBJ2-1|TRBD2
CASSLGSGGAEQFF
TGCGCCAGCAGCTTAGGCAGCGGGGGGGCCGAGCAGTTCTTC
>.|TRBV5-8|TRBJ1-2|.
CASHEGYGYTF
TGTGCCAGCCACGAAGGGTATGGCTACACCTTC
>.|TRBV18|TRBJ1-2|.
CASSPLPRTLTYGYTF
TGTGCCAGCTCACCACTCCCCAGGACCCTTACCTATGGCTACACCTTC
>.|TRBV9|TRBJ2-1|TRBD2
CASSPHISGGRYNEQFF
TGTGCCAGCAGCCCCCATATTAGCGGGGGGCGGTACAATGAGCAGTTCTTC
>.|TRBV14|TRBJ1-5|.
CASSQGLNQPQHF
TGTGCCAGCAGCCAAGGCCTCAATCAGCCCCAGCATTTT
>.|TRBV5-1|TRBJ1-2|.
CASSLEEVGTYGYTF
TGCGCCAGCAGCTTGGAGGAGGTAGGCACCTATGGCTACACCTTC
>once|TRBV5-1|TRBJ2-3|.
CASSLATGWTDTQYF
TGCGCCAGCAGCTTGGCTACAGGGTGGACAGATACGCAGTATTTT
>.|TRBV5-4|TRBJ1-3|.
CASSFTGSSGNTIYF
TGTGCCAGCAGCTTTACAGGGAGCTCTGGAAACACCATATATTTT
>.|TRBV6-5|TRBJ2-1|TRBD2
CASTTGSGAYNEQFF
TGTGCCAGCACGACCGGGAGCGGGGCCTACAATGAGCAGTTCTTC
>.|TRBV4-1|TRBJ1-6|TRBD1
CASSQTRDSLDSPLHF
TGCGCCAGCAGCCAAACAAGGGACAGCTTGGACTCACCCCTCCACTTT
>.|TRBV5-1|TRBJ2-5|TRBD1
CASSLAGTGGQETQYF
TGCGCCAGCAGCTTAGCTGGGACAGGGGGACAAGAGACCCAGTACTTC
>.|TRBV5-6|TRBJ1-2|.
CASLRRSGSNYGYTF
TGTGCCAGCCTCCGGCGGAGTGGGTCGAACTATGGCTACACCTTC
>.|TRBV5-1|TRBJ1-2|.
CASSLEGLLGGYTF
TGCGCCAGCAGCTTGGAGGGACTTCTTGGAGGCTACACCTTC
>once|TRBV4-1|TRBJ1-4|.
CASSQVFGVEKLFF
TGCGCCAGCAGCCAAGTTTTTGGGGTCGAAAAACTGTTTTTT
>.|TRBV11-1|TRBJ2-7|.
CASSLAAGRYEQYF
TGTGCCAGCAGCTTAGCTGCGGGGAGGTACGAGCAGTACTTC
>.|TRBV5-1|TRBJ1-2|.
CASSLGTPNYGYTF
TGCGCCAGCAGCTTGGGGACACCTAACTATGGCTACACCTTC
>.|TRBV1|TRBJ2-4|.
CTSSLGQPLAKNIQYF
TGCACCAGCAGCCTGGGACAGCCGTTAGCCAAAAACATTCAGTACTTC
>.|TRBV30|TRBJ2-7|TRBD2
CAWSVGGVPSYEQYF
TGTGCCTGGAGTGTTGGGGGGGTGCCGTCCTACGAGCAGTACTTC
>.|TRBV7-8|TRBJ2-3|.
CASSSLDTQYF
TGTGCCAGCAGCTCCCTAGATACGCAGTATTTT